This paragraph covers one T cell receptor beta chain sequence. The entry originates in a study of blood T cell repertoires in COVID-19. Study as a whole: COVID-19 samples, acute and convalescent, were from the United States, Italy and Spain. PBMCs, B-cell-depleted T cells, or T cells provided the cDNA or gDNA that made up the material.

Seattle's cohort entered during active infection and was followed longitudinally. Measured with immunoSEQ multiplex PCR; TCRdb has only the in-frame clones, and not every one. The sample consists of roughly 390,000 clones, about 90% of them appearing once. Germline-derived CDR1 and CDR2 are MRHNA and SNTAGT. The CDR3 runs to 13 residues. The V gene end was trimmed by 3 bases and the J gene end by 6 bases; junction bases not matched to a gene: 2. This clonotype was sampled from a woman younger than 45 with COVID-19, enrolled during active disease. The chain is built from TRBV6-4 and TRBJ1-5; 7 nucleotides agree with TRBD1. What was sequenced was peripheral blood. CDR3 sequence: CASSEGDSQPQHF. CDR3 sequence (DNA): TGTGCCAGCAGTGAGGGGGACAGTCAGCCCCAGCATTTT.